What follows are 30 T cell receptor beta chains derived from one specimen sequenced in a study of beta chain features in type 1 diabetes. The sequenced template was cDNA made from the entire isolated RNA. Libraries were prepared by immunoSEQ multiplex PCR; TCRdb keeps only in-frame clonotypes and omits some of them. The sample yields hundreds of thousands of clones, around an eighth seen once. Study-wide results and caveats: Shortening that was moderate but significant affected the TCRB CDR3s of Type 1 diabetes patients in all four CD4+ subsets.

These receptors lack a known antigen. The sequenced sample consisted of naive CD4+ T cells from blood. The receptor set was obtained from a man between 18 and 29 years old with type 1 diabetes.

This clone was seen only a few times. V gene TRBV27 combines with J gene TRBJ1-6; the D gene is possibly TRBD1 (5 bases). Trimming took off 7 bases at V and 8 bases at J, with 18 bases between the two ends. Germline V gene lookup returns CDR1 MNHEY and CDR2 SMNVEV (reference sequence). The CDR3 sequence is 15 residues long. The CDR3 reads CASTSPGRGHSPLHF. The DNA of the CDR3 is TGTGCCAGCACCTCACCTGGTAGGGGACATTCACCCCTCCACTTT.

The chain carries TRBV30 and TRBJ1-5, with D perhaps TRBD1 (5 bases). The CDR3 runs 14 residues. The V end was cut by 6 bases, the J end by 7 bases, with 19 bases between. Per the germline V gene, CDR1 is GTSNPN and CDR2 is SVGIG (reference sequence). In DNA form, the CDR3 reads TGTGCCTGCGTGTCTCAGGGAGGCGGACAGCCCCAGCATTTT. Protein product: CACVSQGGGQPQHF.

The CDR3: CASSPFVSQPQHF. The CDR3 DNA is TGTGCCAGCAGCCCATTCGTCAGTCAGCCCCAGCATTTT. The chain has TRBV7-2 and TRBJ1-5, with D unresolved. This CDR3 comprises 13 residues. Per germline, CDR1 SGHTA and CDR2 FQGNSA. Trimming pared 5 bases from V and 6 bases from J, leaving 11 bases between.

The J gene is TRBJ2-5, the V gene TRBV19; 8 nucleotides agree with TRBD2. The junction had 4 bases not matched to a gene; V was cut back by 8 bases and J by 5 bases. This CDR3 is 12 amino acids long. CDR1 is LNHDA, CDR2 SQIVND, per germline (reference sequence). The CDR3 nucleotides read TGTGCCAGTCGTACGGGAGGGGAGACCCAGTACTTC. This gives the protein CASRTGGETQYF.

This clone was counted only a few times. The rearrangement uses TRBV10-3 and TRBJ1-1; no clear D gene. The V gene's germline CDR1 is ENHRY and CDR2 SYGVKD. Trimming left V 4 bases short and J 0 bases short, with 9 bases between. This CDR3 comprises 14 residues. CDR3 region: CAISGNMMNTEAFF. The CDR3 coding sequence is TGTGCCATCAGTGGTAATATGATGAACACTGAAGCTTTCTTT.

This clone was recorded a few times. The chain has TRBV30 and TRBJ2-7; 7 bases match TRBD1. V shed 5 bases, J shed 6 bases, and the junction held 10 bases outside the gene matches. This CDR3 region has 13 residues. Germline-derived CDR1 and CDR2 are GTSNPN and SVGIG (reference sequence). This CDR3 is CAWSGQGDGEQYF. CDR3 nucleotide sequence: TGTGCCTGGTCGGGTCAGGGGGACGGCGAGCAGTACTTC.

This clone was detected only a few times. The chain joins TRBV18 to TRBJ2-4; 9 bases are shared with TRBD1. The CDR3 totals 15 residues. V was clipped by 3 bases and J by 5 bases; unmatched bases: 5. From germline, CDR1 is KGHSH and CDR2 LQKENI. The DNA of the CDR3 is TGTGCCAGCTCACCCCCCCGGACAGGGGAAAACATTCAGTACTTC. Its protein product is CASSPPRTGENIQYF.

This clone has more than one count but fewer than ten. This chain uses TRBV6-5 with TRBJ1-5, with no clear D. In germline, CDR1 is MNHEY, CDR2 SVGAGI. Between the trimmed V and J ends, which lost 8 bases and 4 bases, there was a span of 12 bases. This CDR3 is 13 amino acids long. DNA of the CDR3: TGTGCCAGCGGCCGGGTCTATAATCAGCCCCAGCATTTT. This sequence encodes CASGRVYNQPQHF.

On this clone: The same CDR3 can be traced to other DNA sequences in this sample. The chain is built from TRBV5-1 and TRBJ2-5; D remains unclear. Trimming took off 0 bases at V and 2 bases at J, with 2 bases between the two ends. Germline assignment: CDR1 SGHRS and CDR2 YFSETQ. The CDR3 covers 12 residues. The CDR3, as DNA: TGCGCCAGCAGCTTGGGACAAGAGACCCAGTACTTC. It yields the protein CASSLGQETQYF.

This clone was counted a few times. The chain is built from TRBV7-2 and TRBJ2-5; TRBD2 aligns across 12 bases. Germline lookup yields CDR1 SGHTA and CDR2 FQGNSA. V shed 5 bases and J 4 bases; nucleotides not matched to a gene: 17. The CDR3 is 19 residues long. The CDR3 bases are TGTGCCAGCAGCCCGCGACTAGCGGGGGTCCCGGGGGCAGGAGAGACCCAGTACTTC. It is translated as CASSPRLAGVPGAGETQYF.

This clone has only a few counts. A read error may account for a junction end that differs from germline. The rearrangement joins TRBV20-1 to TRBJ1-2; D might be TRBD1 (6 bases). The CDR3 extends over 11 amino acids. Germline V gene sequence: CDR1 DFQATT, CDR2 SNEGSKA (reference sequence). CDR3 bases: TGCAGTGCTAGGAGGGGGTTGGGCTTCACCTTC. This encodes CSARRGLGFTF.

This clone has only a few counts. The chain combines TRBV2 with TRBJ2-7; D may be TRBD1 (6 bases). The CDR3 length is 14 residues. Germline V gene lookup returns CDR1 SNHLY and CDR2 FYNNEI. V shed 7 bases and J shed 0 bases, with 13 bases lying between them. In DNA form, the CDR3 reads TGTGCCAGCATCCTGGACAGAACCTCCTACGAGCAGTACTTC. This translates into CASILDRTSYEQYF.

This rearrangement joins TRBV7-9 to TRBJ2-3, with D uncertain. The germline V and J ends were trimmed by 3 bases and 7 bases, with 8 bases remaining between them. The CDR3 runs to 12 residues. Germline V gives CDR1 SEHNR, CDR2 FQNEAQ (reference sequence). CDR3 residues: CASSFVQNTQYF. The CDR3 DNA reads TGTGCCAGCAGCTTTGTGCAAAATACGCAGTATTTT.

This clone came up a few times. The chain links TRBV10-3 to TRBJ2-7, with TRBD2 matching 8 bases. Germline V gene data show CDR1 as ENHRY and CDR2 as SYGVKD. After removal of 6 bases from V and 6 bases from J, the junction contained 10 bases not matched to a gene. This CDR3 contains 14 residues. Written as DNA, the CDR3 is TGTGCCATCAGCCCGGGACTAGAGTCTTTCGAGCAGTACTTC. It codes for CAISPGLESFEQYF.

This clone was detected a few times. A junction boundary mismatches the germline segment, possibly from a read error. The J gene is TRBJ2-1, the V gene TRBV7-2; TRBD2 matches at 10 bases. CDR3 length: 15 residues. The germline CDR1 and CDR2 sequences are SGHTA and FQGNSA. CDR3 coding DNA: TGTGCCAGCACCTTAGCGGGGGGCTCCTACAATGAGCAGTTCTTC. Amino acids: CASTLAGGSYNEQFF.

This clone occurred a few times. The rearrangement uses TRBV25-1 and TRBJ1-1, with D possibly matching TRBD1 (5 bases). The CDR3 sequence is 14 residues long. V was trimmed by 2 bases and J by 4 bases, leaving 11 bases between them. CDR1 and CDR2 (germline): MGHDK, SYGVNS. The CDR3 spells CASSEPGTLTEAFF. CDR3 DNA sequence: TGTGCCAGCAGTGAACCAGGGACTCTCACTGAAGCTTTCTTT.

This chain uses TRBV10-3 with TRBJ2-2, with 7 bases that match TRBD2. Germline values: CDR1 ENHRY, CDR2 SYGVKD. The CDR3 covers 13 residues. The V and J ends lost 6 bases and 3 bases, in that order; junction bases with no gene match: 1. CDR3 protein: CAIRGGDTGELFF. The CDR3, as DNA: TGTGCCATCAGGGGAGGGGACACCGGGGAGCTGTTTTTT.

This clone was detected only a few times. This rearrangement joins TRBV27 to TRBJ1-1; tentative D call: TRBD1 (5 bases). From germline, CDR1 is MNHEY and CDR2 SMNVEV (reference sequence). The CDR3 spans 17 residues. Deletions cut 3 bases from V and 0 bases from J, with 17 bases between. The CDR3 DNA sequence: TGTGCCAGCAGTTTCTCCGGGACTGTTCTCTTGAACACTGAAGCTTTCTTT. Its translation: CASSFSGTVLLNTEAFF.

This clone was observed a handful of times. This same CDR3 is encoded by further DNA sequences in the sample. The chain employs TRBV6-5 and TRBJ1-2; D not certain. This CDR3 contains 13 residues. The germline V and J ends were trimmed by 2 bases and 1 base, with 5 bases remaining between them. The germline gives CDR1 MNHEY, CDR2 SVGAGI. CDR3 nucleotides: TGTGCCAGCAGTTACGACCTTAACTATGGCTACACCTTC. The encoded protein is CASSYDLNYGYTF.

The chain carries TRBV18 and TRBJ1-5; 10 bases match TRBD1. From germline, CDR1 is KGHSH and CDR2 LQKENI. The CDR3 consists of 16 residues. J was trimmed by 9 bases and V by 3 bases; bases with no gene match: 11. CDR3 region: CASSPEGTGDLGPQHF. CDR3 in DNA: TGTGCCAGCTCACCCGAAGGGACAGGGGACCTCGGGCCCCAGCATTTT.

This clone appeared a few times. This rearrangement joins TRBV19 to TRBJ2-1; D is perhaps TRBD1 or TRBD2 (5 bases each). The germline V gene has CDR1 LNHDA and CDR2 SQIVND (reference sequence). Trimming shortened V by 5 bases and J by 9 bases, and 17 bases separated the two germline ends. CDR3 length: 14 residues. This CDR3 is CASSPGAVGGEQFF. The CDR3 coding sequence is TGTGCCAGTAGTCCCGGGGCAGTGGGCGGTGAGCAGTTCTTC.

This clone was counted a few times. The chain couples TRBV30 to TRBJ2-2; D unresolved. Germline V gene data show CDR1 as GTSNPN and CDR2 as SVGIG (reference sequence). Trimming removed 1 base from V and 0 bases from J, with 9 bases in between. The CDR3 sequence is 15 residues long. The CDR3 coding sequence is TGTGCCTGGAGTGGCGACACTGCGAACACCGGGGAGCTGTTTTTT. It encodes CAWSGDTANTGELFF. The variable domain in full, completed from reference TRBV30 and TRBJ2-2, reads SQTIHQWPATLVQPVGSPLSLECTVEGTSNPNLYWYRQAAGRGLQLLFYSVGIGQISSEVPQNLSASRPQDRQFILSSKKLLLSDSGFYLCAWSGDTANTGELFFGEGSRLTVL.

V is TRBV20-1 and J is TRBJ2-1; D not certain. This CDR3 is built from 10 residues. The V gene's germline CDR1 is DFQATT and CDR2 SNEGSKA (reference sequence). Deletions cut 0 bases from V and 13 bases from J, with 7 bases between. The CDR3 sequence is CSAREDAQFF. In DNA form, the CDR3 reads TGCAGTGCTAGAGAAGATGCCCAGTTCTTC.

This clone occurred a few times. The chain couples TRBV11-1 to TRBJ2-2; D is unresolved. The CDR3 is made up of 16 amino acids. Germline values: CDR1 SGHAT, CDR2 FQDESV (reference sequence). V was trimmed by 2 bases and J by 0 bases, leaving 10 bases between them. The DNA for the CDR3 is TGTGCCAGCAGCTTAAGGGTGGCGGCGAACACCGGGGAGCTGTTTTTT. Translation gives CASSLRVAANTGELFF.

This sequence joins TRBV5-4 and TRBJ2-1; 7 nucleotides match TRBD1. Germline CDR1 SGHNT, CDR2 YYREEE (reference sequence). The CDR3 length is 15 residues. V lost 4 bases and J lost 0; bases outside the gene matches: 4. CDR3 coding DNA: TGTGCCAGCAGCGCTACAGGGGTCTCCTACAATGAGCAGTTCTTC. This codes for CASSATGVSYNEQFF.

The rearrangement joins TRBV18 to TRBJ2-7, with TRBD2 matching over 7 bases. The CDR3 consists of 16 residues. Germline values: CDR1 KGHSH, CDR2 LQKENI. V dropped 3 bases and J dropped 2; count of bases not matched to a gene: 10. The CDR3 DNA reads TGTGCCAGCTCACCGGCCTTGGGAGGGACCGCCTACGAGCAGTACTTC. Its protein product is CASSPALGGTAYEQYF.

This clone was counted between two and nine times. J is TRBJ1-2 and V is TRBV29-1, with 9 positions matching TRBD1. Per germline, CDR1 SQVTM and CDR2 ANQGSEA. This CDR3 has 13 amino acids. Trimming cost V 5 bases and J 4 bases; bases outside gene matches: 5. CDR3 protein: CSVSQGASYGYTF. The DNA for the CDR3 is TGCAGCGTTTCACAGGGGGCCTCCTATGGCTACACCTTC. The variable domain in full, completed from reference TRBV29-1 and TRBJ1-2, reads SAVISQKPSRDICQRGTSLTIQCQVDSQVTMMFWYRQQPGQSLTLIATANQGSEATYESGFVIDKFPISRPNLTFSTLTVSNMSPEDSSIYLCSVSQGASYGYTFGSGTRLTVV.

This chain connects TRBV29-1 to TRBJ2-3, with 7 bases lining up with TRBD2. This CDR3 region has 13 residues. Unmatched junction bases numbered 2, after V lost 4 bases and J lost 1 base. Germline lookup yields CDR1 SQVTM and CDR2 ANQGSEA. As DNA, the CDR3 is TGCAGCGTTGCCGGACTAGGCACAGATACGCAGTATTTT. It translates to CSVAGLGTDTQYF.

This clone was observed at least ten times. The chain has TRBV29-1 and TRBJ1-6; TRBD1 aligns across 8 bases. J was trimmed by 7 bases and V by 5 bases; bases with no gene match: 4. CDR1 is SQVTM, CDR2 ANQGSEA, per germline. The CDR3 has 13 amino acids. CDR3 amino acids: CSVLTGVNSPLHF. The CDR3 bases are TGCAGCGTTTTGACAGGGGTGAATTCACCCCTCCACTTT.

The chain recombines TRBV14 with TRBJ1-5; no clear D gene. The CDR3 loop spans 14 amino acids. Trimming cost V 2 bases and J 0 bases, with 5 bases left between them. Germline values: CDR1 SGHDN, CDR2 FVKESK. In DNA, the CDR3 is TGTGCCAGCAGCCAATCCAATAGCAATCAGCCCCAGCATTTT. The encoded protein is CASSQSNSNQPQHF. Combining the CDR3 with reference TRBV14 and TRBJ1-5 gives the whole variable domain EAGVTQFPSHSVIEKGQTVTLRCDPISGHDNLYWYRRVMGKEIKFLLHFVKESKQDESGMPNNRFLAERTGGTYSTLKVQPAELEDSGVYFCASSQSNSNQPQHFGDGTRLSIL.